Listed below are T cell receptor beta chains from one sample, sequenced in a study of control samples from healthy donors and cancer patients. Clones were sequenced by immunoSEQ multiplex PCR, and TCRdb holds only the in-frame ones, with some missing. Here the sample spans 130,000 or so clones, 80% to 95% being singletons. The sequencing input was blood. These receptor sequences come from a man younger than 35 in good health. Both conserved end residues are part of each CDR3. The D gene is left open where the match is weak. Where a row states a size, it is once, few, many or the class of an expanded clone; other rows omit it.

cdr3_length	d_call	v_call	j_call	clone_size	cdr3_aa	cdr3_nt
11	.	TRBV30	TRBJ2-3	.	CAWSISDTQYF	TGTGCCTGGAGTATCTCAGATACGCAGTATTTT
12	.	TRBV29-1	TRBJ1-2	.	CSGRSGPYGYTF	TGCAGCGGGAGAAGCGGCCCGTATGGCTACACCTTC
14	TRBD1	TRBV7-9	TRBJ1-6	.	CASSLAGGNSPLHF	TGTGCCAGCAGCTTGGCAGGGGGAAATTCACCCCTCCACTTT
15	.	TRBV5-1	TRBJ2-3	.	CASSPGTTATDTQYF	TGCGCCAGCAGCCCGGGGACGACCGCCACAGATACGCAGTATTTT
14	.	TRBV7-9	TRBJ1-3	once	CASSLMAGFNPIYF	TGTGCCAGCAGCTTAATGGCTGGGTTTAACCCCATATATTTT
16	.	TRBV6-5	TRBJ1-6	many	CASSYSIGQGNSPLHF	TGTGCCAGCAGTTACTCGATAGGGCAGGGAAATTCACCCCTCCACTTT
15	.	TRBV19	TRBJ2-1	.	CASSIVDISYNEQFF	TGTGCCAGTAGTATAGTTGACATCTCCTACAATGAGCAGTTCTTC
13	.	TRBV9	TRBJ1-1	.	CASSVGGTTEAFF	TGTGCCAGCAGCGTAGGGGGTACCACTGAAGCTTTCTTT
18	TRBD2	TRBV7-2	TRBJ2-3	.	CASSLGVAGSYATDTQYF	TGTGCCAGCAGCCTAGGGGTAGCGGGGTCTTACGCCACAGATACGCAGTATTTT
15	.	TRBV7-6	TRBJ2-2	once	CASSRPWSSPGELFF	TGTGCCAGCAGCCGACCTTGGTCGTCTCCCGGGGAGCTGTTTTTT
19	.	TRBV6-4	TRBJ1-4	.	CASSETRSRAGLGNEKLFF	TGTGCCAGCAGTGAAACTCGGTCGCGGGCAGGCCTGGGTAATGAAAAACTGTTTTTT
14	.	TRBV18	TRBJ1-2	once	CASSPTNAQSGYTF	TGTGCCAGCTCACCAACGAATGCACAATCGGGCTACACCTTC
16	TRBD1	TRBV24-1	TRBJ2-3	.	CATSDSRDSPTDTQYF	TGTGCCACCAGTGATTCCCGGGACAGCCCCACAGATACGCAGTATTTT
18	TRBD1	TRBV5-1	TRBJ1-2	.	CASRRGEGLRDRNYGYTF	TGCGCCAGCAGGCGGGGGGAAGGGCTCCGGGACAGAAACTATGGCTACACCTTC
15	TRBD2	TRBV28	TRBJ2-5	.	CASSFGASGVLTQYF	TGTGCCAGCAGTTTCGGCGCTAGCGGGGTGTTGACCCAGTACTTC
15	.	TRBV19	TRBJ1-4	once	CASAREGRGNEKLFF	TGTGCCAGTGCAAGGGAGGGAAGGGGGAATGAAAAACTGTTTTTT
17	.	TRBV7-2	TRBJ1-2	.	CASSPRAARDPNYGYTF	TGTGCCAGCAGCCCCCGGGCTGCGAGGGACCCAAACTATGGCTACACCTTC
15	TRBD2	TRBV3-1/TRBV3-2	TRBJ2-5	once	CASSPSGGALETQYF	TGTGCCAGCAGCCCCAGCGGGGGGGCCTTGGAGACCCAGTACTTC
15	TRBD2	TRBV11-3	TRBJ2-5	once	CASSPGSGGQETQYF	TGTGCCAGCAGCCCCGGTAGCGGGGGCCAAGAGACCCAGTACTTC
14	TRBD1	TRBV5-5	TRBJ1-2	.	CASSTTGGSYGYTF	TGTGCCAGCAGCACCACAGGGGGCTCCTATGGCTACACCTTC
15	.	TRBV9	TRBJ1-5	.	CASSVGGGGNQPQHF	TGTGCCAGCAGCGTAGGGGGGGGTGGCAATCAGCCCCAGCATTTT
14	TRBD2	TRBV5-1	TRBJ2-5	once	CASKTSGGQETQYF	TGCGCCAGCAAGACTAGCGGGGGGCAAGAGACCCAGTACTTC
17	TRBD2	TRBV7-9	TRBJ2-1	.	CASSPRGLAYSYNEQFF	TGTGCCAGCAGCCCCCGAGGACTAGCCTACTCCTACAATGAGCAGTTCTTC
15	TRBD1	TRBV5-1	TRBJ1-1	.	CASSSWDRGITEAFF	TGCGCCAGCAGCTCGTGGGACAGGGGTATCACTGAAGCTTTCTTT